The present entry profiles one T cell receptor (beta chain) with its context. The antigen is undetermined. The data were obtained in a study of beta chain features in type 1 diabetes. Looking at the study overall: Cell yields, age and gender were similar between patients and healthy donors. Whole-study findings and limits: Moderate yet significant TCRB CDR3 shortening was seen in Type 1 diabetes patients in all four CD4+ subsets.

Expressed TCRB transcripts got sequenced, as all isolated RNA was reverse transcribed. Assay: immunoSEQ multiplex PCR; the TCRdb copy retains only in-frame clones and omits some. The sample contains roughly 350,000 clones, 9.6% of which appear only once. The V gene end was trimmed by 8 bases and the J gene end by 7 bases; junction bases not matched to a gene: 8. CDR3 length: 12 residues. Germline CDR1 and CDR2: SQVTM and ANQGSEA. Cells sorted by CD45RO/CCR7/CD25/CD127/CD95/CD27 comprised CD4+ naive, central memory, regulatory and stem cell-like memory cells. Each population that was sorted was more than 95% pure.

The clonotype originates from a man in his thirties or forties with type 1 diabetes. The J gene is TRBJ2-1, the V gene TRBV29-1, with 7 bases lining up with TRBD2. The specimen sequenced was central memory CD4+ T cells from blood. CDR3 sequence (DNA): TGCAGCATATGGAGGGGAGGGAATGAGCAGTTCTTC. This encodes CSIWRGGNEQFF.